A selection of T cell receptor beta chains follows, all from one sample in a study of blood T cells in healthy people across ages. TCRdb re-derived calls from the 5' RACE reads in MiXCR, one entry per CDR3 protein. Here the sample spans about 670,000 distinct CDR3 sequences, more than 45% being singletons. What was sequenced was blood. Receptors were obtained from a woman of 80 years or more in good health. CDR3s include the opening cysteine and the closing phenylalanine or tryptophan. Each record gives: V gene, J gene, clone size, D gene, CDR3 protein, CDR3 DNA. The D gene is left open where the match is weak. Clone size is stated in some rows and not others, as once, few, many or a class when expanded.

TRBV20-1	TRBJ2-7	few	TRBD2	CSARPGTSGSYEQYF	TGCAGTGCTAGACCCGGGACTAGCGGGAGTTACGAGCAGTACTTC
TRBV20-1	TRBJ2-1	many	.	CSARSGASYNEQFF	TGCAGTGCTAGGAGTGGGGCCTCCTACAATGAGCAGTTCTTC
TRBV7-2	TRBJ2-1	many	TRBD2	CASSREGNEQFF	TGTGCCAGCAGCAGGGAGGGAAATGAGCAGTTCTTC
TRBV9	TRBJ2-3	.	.	CASSVVGRLQGGDTDTQYF	TGTGCCAGCAGCGTAGTTGGCCGTTTACAGGGTGGTGACACAGATACGCAGTATTTT
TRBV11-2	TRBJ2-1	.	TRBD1	CASSARTGVRRGQFF	TGTGCCAGCAGCGCCCGGACAGGGGTCCGCAGAGGGCAGTTCTTC
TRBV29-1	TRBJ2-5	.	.	CSVEDNMRLQETQYF	TGCAGCGTTGAAGATAATATGAGGCTCCAAGAGACCCAGTACTTC
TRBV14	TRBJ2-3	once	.	CASSQVPWDTASTDTQYF	TGTGCCAGCAGCCAAGTTCCTTGGGACACGGCCAGTACAGATACGCAGTATTTT
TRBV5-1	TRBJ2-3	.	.	CASSAGTAADTQYF	TGCGCCAGCAGCGCGGGGACCGCGGCAGATACGCAGTATTTT
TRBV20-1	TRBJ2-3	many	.	CSARDGGGTDTQYF	TGCAGTGCTAGAGACGGGGGCGGCACAGATACGCAGTATTTT
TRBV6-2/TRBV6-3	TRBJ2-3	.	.	CASSYQGPTDTQYF	TGTGCCAGCAGTTACCAGGGCCCCACAGATACGCAGTATTTT
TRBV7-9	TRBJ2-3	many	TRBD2	CASSSSGSRDTQYF	TGTGCCAGCAGCTCAAGCGGGAGTAGGGATACGCAGTATTTT
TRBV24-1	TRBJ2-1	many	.	CATRGGSSYNEQFF	TGTGCCACAAGGGGGGGTAGCTCCTACAATGAGCAGTTCTTC
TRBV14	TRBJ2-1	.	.	CASSQGGRPHEQFF	TGTGCCAGCAGCCAGGGGGGGCGTCCCCATGAGCAGTTCTTC
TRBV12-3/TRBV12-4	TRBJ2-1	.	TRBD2	CASRGLAGGLGEQFF	TGTGCCAGCAGGGGACTAGCGGGGGGCCTGGGTGAGCAGTTCTTC
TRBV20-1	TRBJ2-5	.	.	CSAQTGSGETQYF	TGCAGTGCGCAGACAGGTTCGGGAGAGACCCAGTACTTC
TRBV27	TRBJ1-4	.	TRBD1	CASSLGTGVTGEKLFF	TGTGCCAGCAGTTTGGGGACAGGGGTTACCGGTGAAAAACTGTTTTTT
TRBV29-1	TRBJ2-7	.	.	CSVAGNGPPKAYGQYF	TGCAGCGTCGCAGGTAACGGGCCCCCGAAGGCCTACGGGCAGTACTTC
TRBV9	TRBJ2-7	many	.	CASSVGGMNEQYF	TGTGCCAGCAGCGTAGGGGGAATGAACGAGCAGTACTTC
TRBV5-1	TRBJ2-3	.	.	CASSPEIFTDTQYF	TGCGCCAGCAGCCCCGAAATCTTCACAGATACGCAGTATTTT
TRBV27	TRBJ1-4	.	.	CASRPVGLGNPMSKLFF	TGTGCCAGCAGACCGGTAGGGCTTGGAAACCCGATGTCAAAACTGTTTTTT
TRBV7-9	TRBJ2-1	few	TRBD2	CASTTSGRINEQFF	TGTGCCAGTACGACCAGCGGGAGAATCAATGAGCAGTTCTTC
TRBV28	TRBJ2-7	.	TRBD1	CASRTRTGGGYEQYF	TGTGCCAGCAGAACCCGGACAGGGGGAGGATACGAGCAGTACTTC
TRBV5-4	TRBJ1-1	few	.	CASSPSTGEAFF	TGTGCCAGCAGCCCTTCAACGGGTGAAGCTTTCTTT
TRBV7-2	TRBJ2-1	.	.	CASSLVSGDGQFF	TGTGCCAGCAGCTTAGTTTCTGGAGATGGGCAGTTCTTC
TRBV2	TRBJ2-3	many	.	CASSEGVRAGLGTQYF	TGTGCCAGCAGTGAAGGTGTAAGGGCTGGGCTTGGTACGCAGTATTTT
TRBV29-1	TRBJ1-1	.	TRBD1	CSAWDRSYTEAFF	TGCAGCGCCTGGGACAGGTCGTACACTGAAGCTTTCTTT
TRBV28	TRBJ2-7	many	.	CASSLGGTGCEQYF	TGTGCCAGCAGTTTGGGGGGGACAGGATGCGAGCAGTACTTC
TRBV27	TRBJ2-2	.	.	CASSPGLRPGELFF	TGTGCCAGCAGTCCGGGCCTCAGACCCGGGGAGCTGTTTTTT
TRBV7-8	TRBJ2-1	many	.	CASSLVRQGGYNEQFF	TGTGCCAGCAGCTTAGTTCGGCAGGGGGGTTACAATGAGCAGTTCTTC
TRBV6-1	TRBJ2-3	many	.	CASSLLHGPRRSDTQYF	TGTGCCAGCAGTCTTCTTCATGGGCCCCGGAGGTCAGATACGCAGTATTTT
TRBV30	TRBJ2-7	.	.	CARSAQGGYEQYF	TGTGCCCGGAGTGCGCAGGGTGGCTACGAGCAGTACTTC
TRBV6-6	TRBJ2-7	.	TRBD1	CASRGTGESNSYEQYF	TGTGCCAGCAGGGGGACAGGCGAATCGAACTCCTACGAGCAGTACTTC
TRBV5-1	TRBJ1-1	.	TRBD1	CASSFYRGSTNTEAFF	TGCGCCAGCAGCTTCTACAGGGGTTCTACGAACACTGAAGCTTTCTTT
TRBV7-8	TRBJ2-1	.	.	CASSPTRAGTGEQFF	TGTGCCAGCAGCCCAACCCGGGCAGGGACGGGTGAGCAGTTCTTC
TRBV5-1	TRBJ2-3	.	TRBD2	CASTPTSGGAKMSTDTQYF	TGCGCCAGCACCCCCACTAGCGGGGGGGCAAAGATGAGCACAGATACGCAGTATTTT
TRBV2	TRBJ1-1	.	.	CASSVGEGEAFF	TGTGCCAGCTCGGTCGGGGAGGGTGAAGCTTTCTTT
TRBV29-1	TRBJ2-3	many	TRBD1	CSVEDRTGGRDTQYF	TGCAGCGTTGAAGATCGGACAGGGGGCAGGGATACGCAGTATTTT
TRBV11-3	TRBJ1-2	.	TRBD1	CASTILTGTPNYGYTF	TGTGCCAGCACAATCCTGACAGGGACGCCTAACTATGGCTACACCTTC
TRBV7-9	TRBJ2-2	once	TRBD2	CASSPTSEGTGELFF	TGTGCCAGCAGCCCCACTAGCGAGGGAACCGGGGAGCTGTTTTTT
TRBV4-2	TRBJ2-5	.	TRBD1	CASSQDWPGGLETQYF	TGTGCCAGCAGCCAAGATTGGCCAGGGGGCCTAGAGACCCAGTACTTC
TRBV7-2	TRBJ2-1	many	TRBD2	CASSLERGLYNEQFF	TGTGCCAGCAGCTTAGAGCGGGGACTTTACAATGAGCAGTTCTTC
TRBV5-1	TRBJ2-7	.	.	CASSNDGREQYF	TGCGCCAGCAGCAACGACGGACGCGAGCAGTACTTC
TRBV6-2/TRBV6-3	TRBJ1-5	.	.	CASAAGGPSNQPQHF	TGTGCCAGCGCGGCGGGGGGCCCTAGCAATCAGCCCCAGCATTTT
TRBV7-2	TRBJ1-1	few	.	CASSPNRGTPAFF	TGTGCCAGCAGCCCAAATAGGGGTACCCCAGCTTTCTTT
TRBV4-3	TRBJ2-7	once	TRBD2	CASSQEGTSGRVSEQYF	TGCGCCAGCAGCCAAGAGGGGACTAGCGGGAGAGTCTCCGAGCAGTACTTC
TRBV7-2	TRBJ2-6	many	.	CASSLYEGSHSGANVLTF	TGTGCCAGCAGCTTATATGAGGGTTCCCACTCTGGGGCCAACGTCCTGACTTTC
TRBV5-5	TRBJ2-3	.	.	CASSRVRGDHAKDTQYF	TGTGCCAGCAGCCGCGTCAGGGGAGACCACGCAAAAGATACGCAGTATTTT
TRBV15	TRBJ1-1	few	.	CATSRGSIGLVTEAFF	TGTGCCACCAGCAGAGGCTCGATAGGGTTGGTCACTGAAGCTTTCTTT
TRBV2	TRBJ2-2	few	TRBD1	CASSPRAGGASGELFF	TGTGCCAGCAGCCCCAGGGCAGGGGGCGCGTCCGGGGAGCTGTTTTTT
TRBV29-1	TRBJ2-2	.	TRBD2	CSVERVPGGHTGELFF	TGCAGCGTTGAAAGGGTACCGGGAGGGCACACCGGGGAGCTGTTTTTT
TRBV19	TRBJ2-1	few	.	CASSINGLDEQFF	TGTGCCAGTAGTATAAACGGACTTGATGAGCAGTTCTTC
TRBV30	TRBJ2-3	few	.	CAWSSTGLTDTQYF	TGTGCCTGGAGTAGTACGGGGCTCACAGATACGCAGTATTTT
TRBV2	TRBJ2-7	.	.	CASSEVRVGEQYF	TGTGCCAGCAGTGAAGTAAGGGTTGGCGAGCAGTACTTC
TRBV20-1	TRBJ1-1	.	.	CSARGHTKAFF	TGCAGTGCTAGAGGACACACGAAAGCTTTCTTT
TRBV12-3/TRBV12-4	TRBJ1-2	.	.	CASRRTGSGDGYTF	TGTGCCAGCAGAAGGACTGGTTCTGGGGATGGCTACACCTTC
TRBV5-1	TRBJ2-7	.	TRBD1	CASSHGDSFYEQYF	TGCGCCAGCAGCCACGGGGACAGTTTCTACGAGCAGTACTTC
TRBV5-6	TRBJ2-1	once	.	CASSVGHGWNEQFF	TGTGCCAGCAGCGTGGGACATGGTTGGAATGAGCAGTTCTTC
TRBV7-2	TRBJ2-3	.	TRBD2	CASSPLPSGGATDTQYF	TGTGCCAGCAGCCCGCTCCCTAGCGGGGGGGCGACAGATACGCAGTATTTT